Below, 6 T cell receptor beta chains from the same sample are listed, as sequenced in a study of blood T cell repertoires in COVID-19. This table comes from immunoSEQ multiplex PCR, and its TCRdb copy is limited to in-frame clones, with some not included. The sample consists of about 480,000 clones, roughly 89% of them appearing once. Sequencing was performed on peripheral blood. All receptors derive from a man aged 18-30 years with COVID-19, enrolled during active disease.

The chain combines TRBV15 with TRBJ1-5, with D hard to call. The CDR3 has 14 residues. CDR1 is LNHNV, CDR2 YYDKDF, per germline (reference sequence). V lost 2 bases to trimming and J lost 6 bases, with 11 bases between them. The CDR3 loop is CATSRSFQAQPQHF. CDR3 in DNA: TGTGCCACCAGCAGATCCTTCCAGGCTCAGCCCCAGCATTTT.

The V gene is TRBV7-2, the J gene TRBJ2-5; 13 bases agree with TRBD2. CDR3 length equals 14 residues. CDR1 and CDR2 (germline): SGHTA, FQGNSA. V lost 8 bases and J lost 9; bases outside the gene matches: 9. CDR3 nucleotides: TGTGCCAGCGTCTATGGACTAGCGGGGGAGGCCCAGTACTTC. This translates into CASVYGLAGEAQYF.

This clone showed up just once. The chain has TRBV7-2 and TRBJ2-7, with unresolved D. V lost 2 bases, J lost 4 bases, and 3 bases lay in between. The CDR3 has 11 residues. Germline lookup yields CDR1 SGHTA and CDR2 FQGNSA. The CDR3 reads CASSLSYEQYF. CDR3 in DNA: TGTGCCAGCAGCTTATCTTACGAGCAGTACTTC.

The CDR3 nucleotides read TGTGCCAGCAGTTTGGGGGGGCCCAATGGCTACACCTTC. Translation gives CASSLGGPNGYTF. The chain combines TRBV12-3 or TRBV12-4 with TRBJ1-2; TRBD1 might be the D (6 bases). V was pared by 3 bases and J by 6 bases, with 11 bases between. CDR3 size: 13 residues.

This sequence joins TRBV7-9 and TRBJ2-5; 8 nucleotides match TRBD1. CDR1 is SEHNR, CDR2 FQNEAQ, per germline (reference sequence). The junction had 20 bases not matched to a gene; V was cut back by 5 bases and J by 3 bases. The CDR3 spans 19 residues. Here the CDR3 DNA reads TGTGCCAGCAGCCCACACCAGAGGACAGGGAAAAGGTTTGAAGAGACCCAGTACTTC. It codes for CASSPHQRTGKRFEETQYF.

The CDR3 region has the DNA TGCGCCAGCAGCCAAGAAAAGCGAGGCACCGGGGAGCTGTTTTTT. Its translation is CASSQEKRGTGELFF. The chain uses TRBV4-1 and TRBJ2-2; unclear D gene. The V and J ends lost 0 bases and 4 bases respectively, with 9 bases between them. Germline V lookup: CDR1 MGHRA, CDR2 YSYEKL. The CDR3 runs 15 residues.